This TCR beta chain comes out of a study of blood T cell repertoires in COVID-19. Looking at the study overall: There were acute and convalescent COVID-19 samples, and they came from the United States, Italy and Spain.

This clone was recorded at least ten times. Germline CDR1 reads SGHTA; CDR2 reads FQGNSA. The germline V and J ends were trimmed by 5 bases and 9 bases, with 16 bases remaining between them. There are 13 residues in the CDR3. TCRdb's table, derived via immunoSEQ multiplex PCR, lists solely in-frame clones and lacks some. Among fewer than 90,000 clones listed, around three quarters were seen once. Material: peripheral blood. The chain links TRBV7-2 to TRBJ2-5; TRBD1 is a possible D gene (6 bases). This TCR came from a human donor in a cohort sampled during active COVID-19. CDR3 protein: CASSPGQLRAQYF. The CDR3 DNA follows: TGTGCCAGCAGCCCAGGACAGTTAAGGGCCCAGTACTTC. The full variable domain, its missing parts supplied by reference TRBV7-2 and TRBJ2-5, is GAGVSQSPSNKVTEKGKDVELRCDPISGHTALYWYRQSLGQGLEFLIYFQGNSAPDKSGLPSDRFSAERTGGSVSTLTIQRTQQEDSAVYLCASSPGQLRAQYFGPGTRLLVL.